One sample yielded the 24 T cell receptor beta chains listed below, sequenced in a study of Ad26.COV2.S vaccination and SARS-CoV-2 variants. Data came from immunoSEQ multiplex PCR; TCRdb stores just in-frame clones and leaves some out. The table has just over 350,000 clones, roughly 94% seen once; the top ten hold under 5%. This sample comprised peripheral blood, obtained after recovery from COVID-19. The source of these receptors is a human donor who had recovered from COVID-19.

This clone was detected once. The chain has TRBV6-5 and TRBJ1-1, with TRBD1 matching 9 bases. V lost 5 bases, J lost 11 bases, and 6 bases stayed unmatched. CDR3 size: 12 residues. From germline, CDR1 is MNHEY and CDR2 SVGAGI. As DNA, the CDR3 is TGTGCCAGCAGTAGCACAGGGGGCAGGGCTTTCTTT. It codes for CASSSTGGRAFF.

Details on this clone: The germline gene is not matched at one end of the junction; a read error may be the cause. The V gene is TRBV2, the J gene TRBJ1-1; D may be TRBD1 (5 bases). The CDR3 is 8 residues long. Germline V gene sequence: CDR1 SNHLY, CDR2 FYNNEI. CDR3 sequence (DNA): TGTGCCAGCAGGAGGGACCACTTT. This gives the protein CASRRDHF.

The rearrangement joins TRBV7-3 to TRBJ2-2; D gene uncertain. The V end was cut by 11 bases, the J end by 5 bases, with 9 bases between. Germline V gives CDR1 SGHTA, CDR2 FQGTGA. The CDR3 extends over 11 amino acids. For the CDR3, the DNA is TGTGCCTCTCGGTTAACCGGGGAGCTGTTTTTT. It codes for CASRLTGELFF.

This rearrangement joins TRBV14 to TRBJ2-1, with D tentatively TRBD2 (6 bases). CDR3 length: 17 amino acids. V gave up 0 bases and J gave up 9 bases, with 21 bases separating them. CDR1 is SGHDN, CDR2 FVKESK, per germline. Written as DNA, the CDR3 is TGTGCCAGCAGCCAAGATTCTGGGAGGAGTTGGTTCGGTGAGCAGTTCTTC. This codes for CASSQDSGRSWFGEQFF. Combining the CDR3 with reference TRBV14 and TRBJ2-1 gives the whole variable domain EAGVTQFPSHSVIEKGQTVTLRCDPISGHDNLYWYRRVMGKEIKFLLHFVKESKQDESGMPNNRFLAERTGGTYSTLKVQPAELEDSGVYFCASSQDSGRSWFGEQFFGPGTRLTVL.

CDR3 loop: CASTDLELSNSPLHF. CDR3 in DNA: TGTGCCAGCACCGACCTTGAGCTGTCCAATTCACCCCTCCACTTT. This chain joins TRBV7-9 and TRBJ1-6; D is ambiguous. The V end was cut by 7 bases, the J end by 7 bases, with 17 bases between. Germline CDR1 reads SEHNR; CDR2 reads FQNEAQ (reference sequence). CDR3 length: 15 residues.

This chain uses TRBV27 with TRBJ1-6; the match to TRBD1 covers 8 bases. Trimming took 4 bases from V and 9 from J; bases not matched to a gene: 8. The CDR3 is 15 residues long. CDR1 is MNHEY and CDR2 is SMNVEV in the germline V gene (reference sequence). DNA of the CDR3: TGTGCCAGCAGTTCGGCAGGGGGCATCGGTTCACCCCTCCACTTT. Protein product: CASSSAGGIGSPLHF.

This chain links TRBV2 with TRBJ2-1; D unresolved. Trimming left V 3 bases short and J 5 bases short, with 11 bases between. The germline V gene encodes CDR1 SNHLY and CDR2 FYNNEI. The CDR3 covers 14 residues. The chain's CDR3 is CASSDLDTNNEQFF. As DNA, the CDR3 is TGTGCCAGCAGTGACCTTGATACCAACAATGAGCAGTTCTTC.

The CDR3 bases are TGTGCCAGCAGGAGTGAGGTGGGCGGCTACACCTTC. It yields the protein CASRSEVGGYTF. The V and J genes are TRBV6-5 and TRBJ1-2; the D is unclear. Germline CDR1 is MNHEY and CDR2 is SVGAGI. The CDR3 is 12 amino acids. V shed 6 bases and J shed 8 bases, with 13 bases lying between them.

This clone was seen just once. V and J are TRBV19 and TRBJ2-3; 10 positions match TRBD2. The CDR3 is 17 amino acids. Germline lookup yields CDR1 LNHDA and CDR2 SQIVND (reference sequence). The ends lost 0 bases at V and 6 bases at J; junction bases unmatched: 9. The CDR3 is CASSIDSSGGARDTQYF. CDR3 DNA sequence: TGTGCCAGTAGTATAGACTCAAGCGGGGGGGCCCGGGATACGCAGTATTTT.

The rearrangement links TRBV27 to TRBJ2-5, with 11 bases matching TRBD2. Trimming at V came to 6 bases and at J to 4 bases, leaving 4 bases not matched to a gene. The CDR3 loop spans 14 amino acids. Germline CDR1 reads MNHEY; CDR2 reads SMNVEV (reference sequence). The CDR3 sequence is CASRASGGRETQYF. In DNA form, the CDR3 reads TGTGCCAGCAGAGCTAGCGGGGGGCGAGAGACCCAGTACTTC.

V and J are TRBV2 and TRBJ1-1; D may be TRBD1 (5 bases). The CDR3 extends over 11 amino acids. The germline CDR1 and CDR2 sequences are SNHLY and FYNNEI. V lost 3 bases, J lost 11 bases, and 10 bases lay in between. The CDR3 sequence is CASSEGLNAFF. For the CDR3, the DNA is TGTGCCAGCAGTGAGGGACTGAATGCTTTCTTT.

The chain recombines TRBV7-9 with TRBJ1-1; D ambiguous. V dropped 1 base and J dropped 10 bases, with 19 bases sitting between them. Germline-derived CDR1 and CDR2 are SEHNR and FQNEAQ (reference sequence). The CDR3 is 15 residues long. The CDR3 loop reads CASSLVRGFGEPAFF. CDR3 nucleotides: TGTGCCAGCAGCTTAGTCCGAGGATTCGGGGAGCCAGCTTTCTTT.

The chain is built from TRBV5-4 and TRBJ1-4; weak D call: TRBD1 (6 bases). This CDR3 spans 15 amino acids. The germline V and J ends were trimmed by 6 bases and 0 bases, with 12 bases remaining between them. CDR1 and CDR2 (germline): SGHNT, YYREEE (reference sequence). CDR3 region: CASNRGGPTNEKLFF. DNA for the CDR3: TGTGCCAGCAACCGAGGGGGACCAACTAATGAAAAACTGTTTTTT.

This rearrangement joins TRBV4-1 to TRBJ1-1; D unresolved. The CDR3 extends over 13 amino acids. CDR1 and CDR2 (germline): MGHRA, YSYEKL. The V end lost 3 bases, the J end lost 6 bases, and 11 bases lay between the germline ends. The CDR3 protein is CASSQQRVAEAFF. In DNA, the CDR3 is TGCGCCAGCAGCCAGCAAAGGGTCGCTGAAGCTTTCTTT.

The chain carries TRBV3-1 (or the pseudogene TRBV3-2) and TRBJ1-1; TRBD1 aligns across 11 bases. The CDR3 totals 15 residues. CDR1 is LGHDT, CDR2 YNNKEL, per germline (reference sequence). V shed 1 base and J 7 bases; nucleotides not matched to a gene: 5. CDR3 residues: CASSQVRTGGDEAFF. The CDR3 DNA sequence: TGTGCCAGCAGCCAAGTAAGGACAGGGGGCGATGAAGCTTTCTTT.

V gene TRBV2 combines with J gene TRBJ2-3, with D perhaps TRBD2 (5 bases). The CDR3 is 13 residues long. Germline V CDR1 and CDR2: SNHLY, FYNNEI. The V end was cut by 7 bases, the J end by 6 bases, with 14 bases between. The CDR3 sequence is CASKRDSVDTQYF. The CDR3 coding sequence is TGTGCCAGCAAGAGGGATAGCGTGGATACGCAGTATTTT. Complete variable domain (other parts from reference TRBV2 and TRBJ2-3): EPEVTQTPSHQVTQMGQEVILRCVPISNHLYFYWYRQILGQKVEFLVSFYNNEISEKSEIFDDQFSVERPDGSNFTLKIRSTKLEDSAMYFCASKRDSVDTQYFGPGTRLTVL.

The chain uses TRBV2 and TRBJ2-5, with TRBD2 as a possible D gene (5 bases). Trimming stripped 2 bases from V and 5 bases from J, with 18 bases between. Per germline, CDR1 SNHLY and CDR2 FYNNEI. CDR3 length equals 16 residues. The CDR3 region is CASSERGRGLGETQYF. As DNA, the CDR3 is TGTGCCAGCAGTGAACGCGGCCGCGGGCTGGGGGAGACCCAGTACTTC. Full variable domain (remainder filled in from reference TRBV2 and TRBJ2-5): EPEVTQTPSHQVTQMGQEVILRCVPISNHLYFYWYRQILGQKVEFLVSFYNNEISEKSEIFDDQFSVERPDGSNFTLKIRSTKLEDSAMYFCASSERGRGLGETQYFGPGTRLLVL.

The DNA of the CDR3 is TGCGCCAGCAGCCAAGAAGGGGGCCTTTTCAATGAGCAGTTCTTC. Amino acid sequence: CASSQEGGLFNEQFF. This sequence joins TRBV4-1 and TRBJ2-1; 7 positions match TRBD1. CDR1 is MGHRA, CDR2 YSYEKL, per germline. The CDR3 runs 15 residues. Losses at the gene ends were 0 bases for V and 6 bases for J; bases not matched to a gene: 5.

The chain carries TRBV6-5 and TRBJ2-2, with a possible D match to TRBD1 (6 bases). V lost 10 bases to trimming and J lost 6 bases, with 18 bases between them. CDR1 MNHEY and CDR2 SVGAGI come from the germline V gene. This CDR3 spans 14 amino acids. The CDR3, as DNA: TGTGCCACCCAACTCCGACAGGCGGCCGGGGAGCTGTTTTTT. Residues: CATQLRQAAGELFF.

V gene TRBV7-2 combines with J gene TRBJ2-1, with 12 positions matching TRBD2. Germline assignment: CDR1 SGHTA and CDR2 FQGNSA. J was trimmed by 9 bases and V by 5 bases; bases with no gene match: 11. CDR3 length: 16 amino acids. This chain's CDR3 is CASSPLLAGGRSEQFF. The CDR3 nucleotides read TGTGCCAGCAGCCCCCTCCTAGCGGGGGGGCGTTCTGAGCAGTTCTTC.

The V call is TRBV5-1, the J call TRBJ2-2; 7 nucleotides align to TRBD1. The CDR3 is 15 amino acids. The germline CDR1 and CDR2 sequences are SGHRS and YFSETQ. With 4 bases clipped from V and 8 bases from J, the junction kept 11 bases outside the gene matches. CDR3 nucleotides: TGCGCCAGCAGCCCGCGACAGGGATCTTATGGGGAGCTGTTTTTT. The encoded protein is CASSPRQGSYGELFF.

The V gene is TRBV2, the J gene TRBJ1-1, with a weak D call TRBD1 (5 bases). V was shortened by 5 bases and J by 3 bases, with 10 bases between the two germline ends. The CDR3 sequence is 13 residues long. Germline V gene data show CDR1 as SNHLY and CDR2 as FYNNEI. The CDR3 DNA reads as TGTGCCAGCAGTATCGGGGGGGACACTGAAGCTTTCTTT. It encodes CASSIGGDTEAFF.

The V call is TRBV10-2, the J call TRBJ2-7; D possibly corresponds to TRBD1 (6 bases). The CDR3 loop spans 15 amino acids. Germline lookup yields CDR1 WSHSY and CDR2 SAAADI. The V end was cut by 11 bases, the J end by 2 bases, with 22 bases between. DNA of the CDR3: TGCGCCGGAGGATCTGCCGGGGACAAGACCTACGAGCAGTACTTC. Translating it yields CAGGSAGDKTYEQYF.

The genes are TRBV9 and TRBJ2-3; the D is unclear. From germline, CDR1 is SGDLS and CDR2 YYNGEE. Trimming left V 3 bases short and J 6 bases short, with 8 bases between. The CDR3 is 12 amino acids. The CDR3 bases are TGTGCCAGCAGCGCCCTCGCTGATACGCAGTATTTT. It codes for CASSALADTQYF.